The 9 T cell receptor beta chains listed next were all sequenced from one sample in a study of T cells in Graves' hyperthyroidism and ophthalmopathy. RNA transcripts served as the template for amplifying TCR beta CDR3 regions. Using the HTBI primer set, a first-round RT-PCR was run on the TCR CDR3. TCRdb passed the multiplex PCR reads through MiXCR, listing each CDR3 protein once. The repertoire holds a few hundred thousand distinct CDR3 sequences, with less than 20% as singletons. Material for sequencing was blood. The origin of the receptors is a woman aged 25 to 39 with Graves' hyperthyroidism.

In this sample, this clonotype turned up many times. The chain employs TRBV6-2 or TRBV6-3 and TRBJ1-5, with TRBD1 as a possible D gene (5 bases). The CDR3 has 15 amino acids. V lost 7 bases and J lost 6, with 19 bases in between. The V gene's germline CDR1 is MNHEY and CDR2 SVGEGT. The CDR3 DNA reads TGTGCCAGCACCCCCGAGGGGAAAGCGATTCAGCCCCAGCATTTT. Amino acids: CASTPEGKAIQPQHF.

The CDR3 loop is CASSFPLAGDIVSGNTIYF. CDR3 DNA sequence: TGTGCCAGCAGCTTCCCCCTGGCAGGGGACATCGTCTCTGGAAACACCATATATTTT. The J gene is TRBJ1-3, the V gene TRBV7-9; possible D gene TRBD1, 6 bases. In germline, CDR1 is SEHNR, CDR2 FQNEAQ (reference sequence). The CDR3 spans 19 residues. V was pared by 3 bases and J by 0 bases, with 21 bases between.

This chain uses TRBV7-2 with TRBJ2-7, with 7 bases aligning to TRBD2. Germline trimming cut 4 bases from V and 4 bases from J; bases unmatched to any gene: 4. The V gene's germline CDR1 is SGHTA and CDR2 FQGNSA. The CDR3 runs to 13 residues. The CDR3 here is CASSWGGVYEQYF. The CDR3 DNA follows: TGTGCCAGCAGCTGGGGAGGGGTGTACGAGCAGTACTTC.

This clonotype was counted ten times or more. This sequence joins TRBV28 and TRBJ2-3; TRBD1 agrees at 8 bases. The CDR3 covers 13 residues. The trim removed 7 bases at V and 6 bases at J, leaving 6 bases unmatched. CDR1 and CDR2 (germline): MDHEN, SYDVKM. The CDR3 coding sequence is TGTGCCAGCAACCTACAGGGGGTCGATACGCAGTATTTT. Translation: CASNLQGVDTQYF.

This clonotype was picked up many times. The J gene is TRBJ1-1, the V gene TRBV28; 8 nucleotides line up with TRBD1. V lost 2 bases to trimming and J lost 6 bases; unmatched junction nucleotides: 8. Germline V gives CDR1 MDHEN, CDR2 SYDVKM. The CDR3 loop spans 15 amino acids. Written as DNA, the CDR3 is TGTGCCAGCAGTTTAATTACAGGGGGTGGTTCTGAAGCTTTCTTT. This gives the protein CASSLITGGGSEAFF.

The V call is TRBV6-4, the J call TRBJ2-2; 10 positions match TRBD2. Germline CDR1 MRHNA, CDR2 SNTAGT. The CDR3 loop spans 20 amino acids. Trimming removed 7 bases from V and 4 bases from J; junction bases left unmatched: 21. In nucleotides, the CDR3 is TGTGCCAGCAACCCCGTCAGGGCTAGCGGGAGAACGGCACGCACCGGGGAGCTGTTTTTT. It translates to CASNPVRASGRTARTGELFF.

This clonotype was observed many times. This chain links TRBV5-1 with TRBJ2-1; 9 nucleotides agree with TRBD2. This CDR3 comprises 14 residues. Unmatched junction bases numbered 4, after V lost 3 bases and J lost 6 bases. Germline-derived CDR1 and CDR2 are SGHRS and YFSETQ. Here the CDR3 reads CASSWTSAVNEQFF. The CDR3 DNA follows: TGCGCCAGCAGCTGGACTAGCGCTGTCAATGAGCAGTTCTTC.

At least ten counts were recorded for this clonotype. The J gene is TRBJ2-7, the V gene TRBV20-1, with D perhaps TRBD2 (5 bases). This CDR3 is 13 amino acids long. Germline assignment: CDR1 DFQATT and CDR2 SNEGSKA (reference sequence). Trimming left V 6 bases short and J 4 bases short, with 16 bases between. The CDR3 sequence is CSAPYGSGYEQYF. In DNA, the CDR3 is TGCAGTGCGCCCTATGGTTCGGGGTACGAGCAGTACTTC.

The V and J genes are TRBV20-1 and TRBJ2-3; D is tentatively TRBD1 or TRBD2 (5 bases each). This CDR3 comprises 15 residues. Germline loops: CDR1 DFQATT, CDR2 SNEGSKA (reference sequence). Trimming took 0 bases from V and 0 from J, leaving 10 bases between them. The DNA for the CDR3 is TGCAGTGCTAGAGAACCGGGACCCAGCACAGATACGCAGTATTTT. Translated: CSAREPGPSTDTQYF.